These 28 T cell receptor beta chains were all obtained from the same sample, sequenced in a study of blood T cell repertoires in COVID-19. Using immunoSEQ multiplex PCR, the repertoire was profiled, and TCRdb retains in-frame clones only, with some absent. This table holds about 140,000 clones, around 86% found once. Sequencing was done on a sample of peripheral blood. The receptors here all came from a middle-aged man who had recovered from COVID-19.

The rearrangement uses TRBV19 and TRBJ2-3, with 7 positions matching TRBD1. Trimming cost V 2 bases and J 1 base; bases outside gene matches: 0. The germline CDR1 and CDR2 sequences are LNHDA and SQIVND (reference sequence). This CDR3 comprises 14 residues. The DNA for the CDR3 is TGTGCCAGTAGTATAACAGGGGGCACAGATACGCAGTATTTT. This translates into CASSITGGTDTQYF.

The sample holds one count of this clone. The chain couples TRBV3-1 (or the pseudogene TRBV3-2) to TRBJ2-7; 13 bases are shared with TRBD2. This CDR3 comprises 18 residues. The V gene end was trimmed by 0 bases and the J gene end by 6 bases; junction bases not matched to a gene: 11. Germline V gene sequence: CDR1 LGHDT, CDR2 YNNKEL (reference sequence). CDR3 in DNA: TGTGCCAGCAGCCAAGATTGGCTAACTAGCGGGGGGGAAGGCGAGCAGTACTTC. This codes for CASSQDWLTSGGEGEQYF.

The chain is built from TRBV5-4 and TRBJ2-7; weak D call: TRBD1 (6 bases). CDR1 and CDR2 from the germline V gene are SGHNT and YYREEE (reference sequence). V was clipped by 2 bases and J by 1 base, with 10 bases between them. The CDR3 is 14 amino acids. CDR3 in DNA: TGTGCCAGCAGCTTATCGGACAGATCCTACGAGCAGTACTTC. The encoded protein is CASSLSDRSYEQYF.

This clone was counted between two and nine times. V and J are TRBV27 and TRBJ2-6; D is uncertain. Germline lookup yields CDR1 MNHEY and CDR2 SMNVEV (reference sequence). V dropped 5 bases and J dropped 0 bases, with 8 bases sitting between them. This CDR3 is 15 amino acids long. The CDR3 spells CASSPSFSGANVLTF. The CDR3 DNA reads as TGTGCCAGCAGTCCGAGCTTCTCTGGGGCCAACGTCCTGACTTTC. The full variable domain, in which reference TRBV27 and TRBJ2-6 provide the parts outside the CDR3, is EAQVTQNPRYLITVTGKKLTVTCSQNMNHEYMSWYRQDPGLGLRQIYYSMNVEVTDKGDVPEGYKVSRKEKRNFPLILESPSPNQTSLYFCASSPSFSGANVLTFGAGSRLTVL.

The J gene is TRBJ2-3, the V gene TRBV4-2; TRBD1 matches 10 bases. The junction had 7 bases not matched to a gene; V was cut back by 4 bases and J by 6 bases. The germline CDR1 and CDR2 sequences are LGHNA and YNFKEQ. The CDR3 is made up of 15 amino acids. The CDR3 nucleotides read TGTGCCAGCAGCCGGGGGACAGGGGCACCCGATACGCAGTATTTT. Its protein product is CASSRGTGAPDTQYF.

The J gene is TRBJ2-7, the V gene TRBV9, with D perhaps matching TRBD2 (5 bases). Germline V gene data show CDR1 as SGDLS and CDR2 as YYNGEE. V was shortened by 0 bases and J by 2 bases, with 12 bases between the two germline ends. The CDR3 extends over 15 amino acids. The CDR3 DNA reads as TGTGCCAGCAGCGTAGCTACCGGGGTGGCCTACGAGCAGTACTTC. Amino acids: CASSVATGVAYEQYF.

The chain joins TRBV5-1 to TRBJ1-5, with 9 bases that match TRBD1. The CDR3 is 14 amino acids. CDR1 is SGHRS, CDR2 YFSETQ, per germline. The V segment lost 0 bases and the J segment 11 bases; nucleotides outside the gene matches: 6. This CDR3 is CASSLGDRDRSQHF. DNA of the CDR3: TGCGCCAGCAGCTTGGGGGACAGGGACAGGTCCCAGCATTTT.

This CDR3 reads CASSFTSGGAIYGDTQYF. DNA of the CDR3: TGTGCCAGCAGCTTTACTAGCGGGGGGGCTATTTATGGAGATACGCAGTATTTT. This chain links TRBV13 with TRBJ2-3; TRBD2 matches 13 bases. Germline V gene lookup returns CDR1 PRHDT and CDR2 FYEKMQ (reference sequence). V was clipped by 3 bases and J by 5 bases; unmatched bases: 11. The CDR3 has 18 residues.

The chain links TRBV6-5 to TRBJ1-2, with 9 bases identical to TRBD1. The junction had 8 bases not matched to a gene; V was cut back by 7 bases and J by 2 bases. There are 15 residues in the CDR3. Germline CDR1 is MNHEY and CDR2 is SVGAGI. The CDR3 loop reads CASKAGTGRNYGYTF. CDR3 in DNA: TGTGCCAGCAAAGCCGGGACAGGGAGAAACTATGGCTACACCTTC.

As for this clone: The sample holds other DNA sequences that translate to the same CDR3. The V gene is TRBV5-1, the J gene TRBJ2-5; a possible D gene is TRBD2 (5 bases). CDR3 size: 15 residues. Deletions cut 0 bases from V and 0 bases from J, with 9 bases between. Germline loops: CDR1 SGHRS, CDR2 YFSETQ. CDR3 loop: CASSLGGQHQETQYF. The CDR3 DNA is TGCGCCAGCAGCTTGGGCGGGCAGCACCAAGAGACCCAGTACTTC.

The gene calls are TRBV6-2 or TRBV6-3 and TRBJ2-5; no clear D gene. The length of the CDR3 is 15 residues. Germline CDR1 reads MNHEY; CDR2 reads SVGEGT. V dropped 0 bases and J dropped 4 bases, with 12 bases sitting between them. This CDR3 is CASSYSRLRGETQYF. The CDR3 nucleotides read TGTGCCAGCAGTTACTCGAGACTCAGAGGAGAGACCCAGTACTTC.

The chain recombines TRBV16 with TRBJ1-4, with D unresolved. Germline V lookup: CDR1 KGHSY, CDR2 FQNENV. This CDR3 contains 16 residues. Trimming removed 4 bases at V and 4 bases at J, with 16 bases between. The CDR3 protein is CASSPTDLGRNEKLFF. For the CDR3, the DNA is TGTGCCAGCAGCCCCACAGATCTCGGCCGTAATGAAAAACTGTTTTTT.

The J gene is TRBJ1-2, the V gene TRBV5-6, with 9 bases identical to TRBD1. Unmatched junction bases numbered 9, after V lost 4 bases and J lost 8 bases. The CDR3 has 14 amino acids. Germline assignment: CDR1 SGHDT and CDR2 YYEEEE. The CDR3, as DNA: TGTGCCAGCAGCGGAGGGACAGGGTTGTTGGGCTACACCTTC. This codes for CASSGGTGLLGYTF.

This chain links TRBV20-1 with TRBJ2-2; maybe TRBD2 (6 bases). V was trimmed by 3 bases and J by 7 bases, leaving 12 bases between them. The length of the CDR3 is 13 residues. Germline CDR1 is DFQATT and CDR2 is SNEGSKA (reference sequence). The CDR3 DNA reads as TGCAGTGCTAGTAGCCGGCGGGGCGGGGAGCTGTTTTTT. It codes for CSASSRRGGELFF.

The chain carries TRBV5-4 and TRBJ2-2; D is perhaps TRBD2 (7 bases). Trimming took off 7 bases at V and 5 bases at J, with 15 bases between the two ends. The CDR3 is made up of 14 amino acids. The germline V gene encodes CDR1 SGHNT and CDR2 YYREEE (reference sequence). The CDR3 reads CASLPGGRTGELFF. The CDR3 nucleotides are TGTGCCAGCCTCCCGGGGGGCAGGACCGGGGAGCTGTTTTTT.

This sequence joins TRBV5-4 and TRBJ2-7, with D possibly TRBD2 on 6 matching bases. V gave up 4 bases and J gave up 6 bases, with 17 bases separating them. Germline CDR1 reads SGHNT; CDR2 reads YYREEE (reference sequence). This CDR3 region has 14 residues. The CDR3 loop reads CASSLIGSSGEQYF. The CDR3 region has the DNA TGTGCCAGCAGCCTCATTGGGAGTAGCGGCGAGCAGTACTTC. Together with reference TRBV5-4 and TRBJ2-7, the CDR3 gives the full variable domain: ETGVTQSPTHLIKTRGQQVTLRCSSQSGHNTVSWYQQALGQGPQFIFQYYREEENGRGNFPPRFSGLQFPNYSSELNVNALELDDSALYLCASSLIGSSGEQYFGPGTRLTVT.

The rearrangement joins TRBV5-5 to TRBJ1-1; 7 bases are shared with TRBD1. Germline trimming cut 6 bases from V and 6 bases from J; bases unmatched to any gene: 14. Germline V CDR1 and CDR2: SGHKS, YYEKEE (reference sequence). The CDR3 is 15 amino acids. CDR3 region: CASKVRQGQIAEAFF. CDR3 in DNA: TGTGCCAGCAAAGTCCGACAGGGACAAATTGCTGAAGCTTTCTTT.

The chain's CDR3 is CASSSTTGGNTEAFF. The CDR3 DNA reads TGTGCCAGCTCATCAACGACAGGGGGCAACACTGAAGCTTTCTTT. The chain uses TRBV18 and TRBJ1-1, with 10 nucleotides matching TRBD1. Germline CDR1 and CDR2: KGHSH and LQKENI. The J segment lost 2 bases and the V segment lost 5 bases, leaving 5 bases of the junction unmatched. This CDR3 has 15 residues.

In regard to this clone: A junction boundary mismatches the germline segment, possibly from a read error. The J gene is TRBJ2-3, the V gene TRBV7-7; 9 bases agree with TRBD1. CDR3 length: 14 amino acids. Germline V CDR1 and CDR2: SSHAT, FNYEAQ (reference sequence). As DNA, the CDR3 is TGTGCTAGCAGCTTGGGACAGGGATCAGATACGCAGTATTTT. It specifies CASSLGQGSDTQYF.

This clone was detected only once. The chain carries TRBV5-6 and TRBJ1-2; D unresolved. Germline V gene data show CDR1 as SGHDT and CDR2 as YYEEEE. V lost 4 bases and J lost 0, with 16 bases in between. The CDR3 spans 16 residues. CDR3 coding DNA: TGTGCCAGCAGCCTCGGCCAGCCTGGAGCTAACTATGGCTACACCTTC. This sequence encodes CASSLGQPGANYGYTF.

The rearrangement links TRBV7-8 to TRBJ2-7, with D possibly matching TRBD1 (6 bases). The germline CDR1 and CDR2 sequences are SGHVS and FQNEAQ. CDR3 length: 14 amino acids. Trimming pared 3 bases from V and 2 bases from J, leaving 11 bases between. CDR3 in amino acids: CASSFGQGTYEQYF. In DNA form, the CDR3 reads TGTGCCAGCAGCTTCGGGCAGGGGACCTACGAGCAGTACTTC.

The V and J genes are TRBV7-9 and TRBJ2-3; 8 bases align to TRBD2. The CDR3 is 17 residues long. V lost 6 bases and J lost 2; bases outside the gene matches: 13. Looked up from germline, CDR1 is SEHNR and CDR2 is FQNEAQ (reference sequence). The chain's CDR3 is CASSFKAAGVYTDTQYF. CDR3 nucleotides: TGTGCCAGCAGTTTTAAGGCAGCGGGGGTCTACACAGATACGCAGTATTTT.

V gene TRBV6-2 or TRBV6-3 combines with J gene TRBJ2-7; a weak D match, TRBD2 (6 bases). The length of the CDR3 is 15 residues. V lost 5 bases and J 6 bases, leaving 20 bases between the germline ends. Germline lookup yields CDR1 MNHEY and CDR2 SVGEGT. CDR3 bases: TGTGCCAGCAGTCAGAGGACTAATCGGGCCGCCGAGCAGTACTTC. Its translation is CASSQRTNRAAEQYF.

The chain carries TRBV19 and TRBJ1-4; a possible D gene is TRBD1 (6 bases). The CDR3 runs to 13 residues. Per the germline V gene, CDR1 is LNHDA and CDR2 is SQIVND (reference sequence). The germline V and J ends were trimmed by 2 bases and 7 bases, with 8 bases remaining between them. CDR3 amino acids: CASSITGPEKLFF. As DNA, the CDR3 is TGTGCCAGTAGTATAACAGGGCCTGAAAAACTGTTTTTT.

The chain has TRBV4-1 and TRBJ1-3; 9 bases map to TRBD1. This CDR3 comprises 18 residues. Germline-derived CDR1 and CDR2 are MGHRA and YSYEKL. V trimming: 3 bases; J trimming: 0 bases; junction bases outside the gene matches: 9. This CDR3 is CASSQGTGTIISGNTIYF. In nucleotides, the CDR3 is TGCGCCAGCAGCCAGGGGACAGGGACCATAATCTCTGGAAACACCATATATTTT.

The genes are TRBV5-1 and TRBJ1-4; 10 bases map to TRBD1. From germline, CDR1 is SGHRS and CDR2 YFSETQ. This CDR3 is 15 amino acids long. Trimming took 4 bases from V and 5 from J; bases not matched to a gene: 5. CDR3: CASSVRQGANEKLFF. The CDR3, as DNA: TGCGCCAGCAGCGTACGACAGGGGGCGAATGAAAAACTGTTTTTT.

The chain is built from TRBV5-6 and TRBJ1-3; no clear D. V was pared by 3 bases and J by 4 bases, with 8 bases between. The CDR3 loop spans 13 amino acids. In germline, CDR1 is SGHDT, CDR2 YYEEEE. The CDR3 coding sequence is TGTGCCAGCAGCTCACCACAGGGAAACACCATATATTTT. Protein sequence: CASSSPQGNTIYF. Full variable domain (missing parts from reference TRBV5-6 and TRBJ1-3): DAGVTQSPTHLIKTRGQQVTLRCSPKSGHDTVSWYQQALGQGPQFIFQYYEEEERQRGNFPDRFSGHQFPNYSSELNVNALLLGDSALYLCASSSPQGNTIYFGEGSWLTVV.

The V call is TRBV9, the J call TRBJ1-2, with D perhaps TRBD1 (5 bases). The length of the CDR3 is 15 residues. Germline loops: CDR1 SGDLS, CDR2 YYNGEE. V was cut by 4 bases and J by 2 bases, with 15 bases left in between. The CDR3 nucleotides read TGTGCCAGCAGCAAGGGAGGGGCAGAAAACTATGGCTACACCTTC. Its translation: CASSKGGAENYGYTF.